The 19 T cell receptor beta chains reported below all come from one sample, sequenced in a study of breast tumors, draining lymph nodes, adjacent tissues. TCRdb re-called the multiplex PCR reads through MiXCR, storing one row per CDR3 protein. Among about 100,000 distinct CDR3 sequences listed, about 20% were seen once. Breast cancer patients provided tissue from their axillary draining lymph nodes. Sequenced input: axillary lymph node tissue. The source of these receptors is a female donor with breast cancer. Some clones in this sample may be carry-over from other donors' samples.

This clonotype was counted ten times or more. The chain couples TRBV6-5 to TRBJ2-7; 12 bases agree with TRBD2. The J segment lost 2 bases and the V segment lost 7 bases, leaving 9 bases of the junction unmatched. From germline, CDR1 is MNHEY and CDR2 SVGAGI. The CDR3 has 16 amino acids. CDR3 nucleotide sequence: TGTGCCAGCACTAGCGGGAGGGCCAGAAGTGCCTACGAGCAGTACTTC. It is translated as CASTSGRARSAYEQYF.

In regard to this clonotype: A much larger clone lies one base from this, so it may be a read error. The chain recombines TRBV29-1 with TRBJ2-1; 10 nucleotides line up with TRBD2. V trimming: 3 bases; J trimming: 3 bases; junction bases outside the gene matches: 11. The CDR3 is 17 amino acids. CDR1 is SQVTM, CDR2 ANQGSEA, per germline. The CDR3, as DNA: TGCAGCGTTGAGAGCTCAGCTAGCGGGGGCTTCTACAATGAGCAGTTCTTC. It translates to CSVESSASGGFYNEQFF.

This clonotype was recorded many times. The chain is built from TRBV12-3 or TRBV12-4 and TRBJ2-2; no clear D. Trimming took off 3 bases at V and 7 bases at J, with 9 bases between the two ends. The CDR3 is 13 residues long. CDR3 in amino acids: CASSFTIGGELFF. The CDR3 DNA sequence: TGTGCCAGCAGTTTTACAATAGGCGGGGAGCTGTTTTTT.

This sequence joins TRBV6-1 and TRBJ1-6; TRBD1 matches at 7 bases. Germline values: CDR1 MNHNS, CDR2 SASEGT. V shed 6 bases and J 7 bases; nucleotides not matched to a gene: 6. The CDR3 runs 14 residues. In DNA form, the CDR3 reads TGTGCCAGCAGCCAGGGGACAGAGAATTCACCCCTCCACTTT. The encoded protein is CASSQGTENSPLHF.

This clonotype was counted at least ten times. CDR3 nucleotide sequence: TGCGCCAGCAGCTTCGGGTTCGGTCTCTCGGATGAGCAGTTCTTC. The encoded protein is CASSFGFGLSDEQFF. The J gene is TRBJ2-1, the V gene TRBV5-1; no clear D. This CDR3 comprises 15 residues. The germline gives CDR1 SGHRS, CDR2 YFSETQ. Trimming cost V 2 bases and J 8 bases, with 17 bases left between them.

This clonotype has ten or more counts. The chain has TRBV20-1 and TRBJ1-5; tentatively, D is TRBD1 (5 bases). The V end lost 3 bases, the J end lost 1 base, and 10 bases lay between the germline ends. The length of the CDR3 is 14 residues. CDR1 is DFQATT, CDR2 SNEGSKA, per germline (reference sequence). This CDR3 is CSASNRWSNQPQHF. CDR3 bases: TGCAGTGCTAGTAACAGGTGGAGCAATCAGCCCCAGCATTTT.

This clonotype was recorded many times. The CDR3 sequence: CASSKTRITSYNSPLHF. In DNA form, the CDR3 reads TGTGCCAGCAGTAAGACACGGATAACCTCCTATAATTCACCCCTCCACTTT. This chain uses TRBV6-5 with TRBJ1-6; D gene unclear. V was shortened by 5 bases and J by 0 bases, with 14 bases between the two germline ends. CDR1 and CDR2 (germline): MNHEY, SVGAGI. There are 17 residues in the CDR3.

The chain employs TRBV9 and TRBJ2-6, with D possibly TRBD2 on 6 matching bases. Deletions cut 2 bases from V and 0 bases from J, with 15 bases between. Germline CDR1 SGDLS, CDR2 YYNGEE. This CDR3 is 18 amino acids long. CDR3 protein: CASSVYSGANSGANVLTF. The CDR3 DNA sequence: TGTGCCAGCAGCGTGTATAGCGGAGCCAACTCTGGGGCCAACGTCCTGACTTTC. The whole variable domain, filled in from reference TRBV9 and TRBJ2-6, reads DSGVTQTPKHLITATGQRVTLRCSPRSGDLSVYWYQQSLDQGLQFLIQYYNGEERAKGNILERFSAQQFPDLHSELNLSSLELGDSALYFCASSVYSGANSGANVLTFGAGSRLTVL.

This clonotype showed up just once. The V gene is TRBV28, the J gene TRBJ2-7; 9 bases are a match to TRBD1. Germline CDR1 is MDHEN and CDR2 is SYDVKM. J lost 4 bases, V lost 3 bases, and 7 bases had no gene match. This CDR3 has 15 amino acids. CDR3 nucleotides: TGTGCCAGCAGTTTGGGCGGGACAGGGCCTTACGAGCAGTACTTC. Amino acids: CASSLGGTGPYEQYF.

There are many counts of this clonotype. The chain has TRBV12-3 or TRBV12-4 and TRBJ2-3; TRBD1 matches at 8 bases. The CDR3 covers 15 residues. The V segment lost 8 bases and the J segment 1 base; nucleotides outside the gene matches: 8. This CDR3 reads CASSLETGGTDTQYF. In DNA, the CDR3 is TGTGCCAGCTCCTTGGAGACAGGGGGCACAGATACGCAGTATTTT.

Comments on this clonotype: No conserved phenylalanine or tryptophan ends this CDR3, so it is likely a read error. The chain carries TRBV28 and TRBJ1-2; D unclear. The V gene lost 2 bases and the J gene lost 8 bases, with 18 bases spanning the gap. The CDR3 covers 15 residues. The germline V gene has CDR1 MDHEN and CDR2 SYDVKM. Here the CDR3 reads CASSLVGRYFDGYTV. The DNA of the CDR3 is TGTGCCAGCAGTTTAGTCGGCAGGTATTTTGACGGCTACACCGTC.

This clonotype has ten or more counts. The rearrangement uses TRBV20-1 and TRBJ2-2, with D perhaps TRBD2 (5 bases). The germline CDR1 and CDR2 sequences are DFQATT and SNEGSKA (reference sequence). The CDR3 length is 16 residues. Trimming took off 3 bases at V and 5 bases at J, with 19 bases between the two ends. The CDR3 DNA sequence: TGCAGTGCTAGGGGAGACGGGGAAGGGTTAACCGGGGAGCTGTTTTTT. It is translated as CSARGDGEGLTGELFF.

This clonotype has a count of ten or more. The rearrangement links TRBV5-6 to TRBJ2-3; 12 nucleotides line up with TRBD2. J lost 3 bases, V lost 3 bases, and 8 bases had no gene match. This CDR3 region has 17 residues. Germline V gene data show CDR1 as SGHDT and CDR2 as YYEEEE. CDR3 DNA sequence: TGTGCCAGCAGCTGGACCCCTAGCGGGAGGGTAACAGATACGCAGTATTTT. Amino acids: CASSWTPSGRVTDTQYF. The full variable domain, rest sourced from reference TRBV5-6 and TRBJ2-3, is DAGVTQSPTHLIKTRGQQVTLRCSPKSGHDTVSWYQQALGQGPQFIFQYYEEEERQRGNFPDRFSGHQFPNYSSELNVNALLLGDSALYLCASSWTPSGRVTDTQYFGPGTRLTVL.

J is TRBJ2-4 and V is TRBV2; D is ambiguous. The CDR3 spans 11 residues. The germline gives CDR1 SNHLY, CDR2 FYNNEI. V lost 2 bases and J 7 bases, leaving 3 bases between the germline ends. CDR3 coding DNA: TGTGCCAGCAGTGAACAGAACATTCAGTACTTC. Its protein is CASSEQNIQYF.

This clonotype was recorded at least ten times. This rearrangement joins TRBV2 to TRBJ1-4, with 7 bases aligning to TRBD1. Per germline, CDR1 SNHLY and CDR2 FYNNEI. The CDR3 sequence is 15 residues long. V gave up 6 bases and J gave up 7 bases; unmatched junction bases: 11. The DNA for the CDR3 is TGTGCCAGCAGCCCAACAGGGGCGCGGGGTGAAAAACTGTTTTTT. Amino acid sequence: CASSPTGARGEKLFF.

The chain links TRBV5-1 to TRBJ2-2; TRBD2 aligns across 8 bases. V trimming: 4 bases; J trimming: 0 bases; junction bases outside the gene matches: 5. Germline V lookup: CDR1 SGHRS, CDR2 YFSETQ. The CDR3 length is 16 residues. DNA of the CDR3: TGCGCCAGCAGCAAGCCGGGACTAGCGAACACCGGGGAGCTGTTTTTT. Translating gives CASSKPGLANTGELFF.

This clonotype was observed many times. The CDR3: CASSPYQAGKETQYF. The CDR3 DNA follows: TGTGCCAGCAGCCCCTACCAGGCGGGGAAAGAGACCCAGTACTTC. The chain combines TRBV14 with TRBJ2-5; perhaps TRBD2 as D (6 bases). Germline V CDR1 and CDR2: SGHDN, FVKESK. The CDR3 is 15 residues long. Between the trimmed V and J ends, which lost 4 bases and 3 bases, there was a span of 15 bases.

This clonotype was seen many times. The chain uses TRBV7-6 and TRBJ2-3; D assignment may be TRBD1 or TRBD2 (6 bases each). This CDR3 region has 16 residues. The germline CDR1 and CDR2 sequences are SGHVS and FNYEAQ. The V gene lost 3 bases and the J gene lost 5 bases, with 18 bases spanning the gap. Here the CDR3 reads CASSFTAGQGRDTQYF. The CDR3 region has the DNA TGTGCCAGCAGCTTTACCGCGGGACAAGGAAGAGATACGCAGTATTTT.

This clonotype has ten or more counts. This chain joins TRBV10-3 and TRBJ1-2, with TRBD1 matching over 9 bases. J was trimmed by 8 bases and V by 5 bases; bases with no gene match: 9. The germline V gene has CDR1 ENHRY and CDR2 SYGVKD. CDR3 length: 14 amino acids. CDR3 bases: TGTGCCATCAGTTCGACAGGGGGATCGGAGGGCTACACCTTC. Its protein product is CAISSTGGSEGYTF.